This is a list of T cell receptor beta chains from one sample in a study of monozygotic twins with inflammatory bowel disease. TCRdb reprocessed the 5' RACE reads and reports one entry per CDR3 protein, with no DNA. This table lists approximately 210,000 distinct CDR3 sequences. Input material: blood. Receptors were obtained from a human donor with ulcerative colitis or Crohn's disease, or a healthy co-twin of an affected twin (not recorded which). Both conserved end residues are part of each CDR3. Fields, in order: J gene, V gene, CDR3 protein.

J gene: TRBJ1-4
V gene: TRBV5-1
CDR3 protein: CASSLWPGGEKLFF

J gene: TRBJ1-2
V gene: TRBV6-2/TRBV6-3
CDR3 protein: CASSSFRDSGLYGYTF

J gene: TRBJ1-1
V gene: TRBV19
CDR3 protein: CASSQPGVYAEAFF

J gene: TRBJ2-7
V gene: TRBV6-5
CDR3 protein: CASSSPVAGGIHEQYF

J gene: TRBJ2-5
V gene: TRBV4-2
CDR3 protein: CASSQAGGQETQYF

J gene: TRBJ1-6
V gene: TRBV10-3
CDR3 protein: CAISDRGANSPLHF

J gene: TRBJ1-1
V gene: TRBV5-6
CDR3 protein: CASSFRDRGLMNTEAFF

J gene: TRBJ2-7
V gene: TRBV7-2
CDR3 protein: CASSIRDSQTREQYF

J gene: TRBJ2-2
V gene: TRBV10-2
CDR3 protein: CASSPSGTSGTGELFF

J gene: TRBJ1-6
V gene: TRBV6-5
CDR3 protein: CASSYGDSSYNSPLHF

J gene: TRBJ2-7
V gene: TRBV5-4
CDR3 protein: CASSSGGITYEQYF

J gene: TRBJ2-7
V gene: TRBV4-3
CDR3 protein: CASSQDRDYSYEQYF

J gene: TRBJ1-6
V gene: TRBV12-3/TRBV12-4
CDR3 protein: CASRLDGELNSPLHF

J gene: TRBJ2-3
V gene: TRBV5-1
CDR3 protein: CASSESGDTQYF

J gene: TRBJ2-1
V gene: TRBV20-1
CDR3 protein: CSAPGPPGHNEQFF

J gene: TRBJ1-2
V gene: TRBV2
CDR3 protein: CASSINDPEPRGYGYTF

J gene: TRBJ2-7
V gene: TRBV27
CDR3 protein: CASSLGTEAFGEQYF

J gene: TRBJ2-1
V gene: TRBV10-2
CDR3 protein: CATSTLYNEQFF

J gene: TRBJ2-7
V gene: TRBV5-1
CDR3 protein: CASKTWTGLYEQYF

J gene: TRBJ1-2
V gene: TRBV5-6
CDR3 protein: CASSFRAVKYTF

J gene: TRBJ2-3
V gene: TRBV7-2
CDR3 protein: CASRKGQGVSSTDTQYF

J gene: TRBJ1-4
V gene: TRBV6-1
CDR3 protein: CDSTSGATNEKLFF

J gene: TRBJ1-1
V gene: TRBV7-3
CDR3 protein: CASSSGSSATEAFF

J gene: TRBJ2-1
V gene: TRBV28
CDR3 protein: CASSLLAGGKPNEQFF

J gene: TRBJ1-5
V gene: TRBV12-3/TRBV12-4
CDR3 protein: CASSVTGSSNQPQHF

J gene: TRBJ1-1
V gene: TRBV12-3/TRBV12-4
CDR3 protein: CASSLAPGSAQAFF

J gene: TRBJ2-2
V gene: TRBV9
CDR3 protein: CASGDGNTGELFF

J gene: TRBJ1-5
V gene: TRBV7-2
CDR3 protein: CASSPGGFNQPQHF

J gene: TRBJ2-7
V gene: TRBV4-3
CDR3 protein: CAMGLLPPEQYF

J gene: TRBJ2-3
V gene: TRBV24-1
CDR3 protein: CATSDPGSVGTDTQYF

J gene: TRBJ1-1
V gene: TRBV27
CDR3 protein: CASSGLNTEAFF

J gene: TRBJ2-5
V gene: TRBV10-3
CDR3 protein: CAISGNRAPGMYQETQYF

J gene: TRBJ2-7
V gene: TRBV19
CDR3 protein: CASSSGLYGTYEQYF

J gene: TRBJ1-5
V gene: TRBV6-5
CDR3 protein: CASSYRQGGNQPQHF

J gene: TRBJ1-1
V gene: TRBV6-6
CDR3 protein: CASPGGAGTEAFF

J gene: TRBJ1-1
V gene: TRBV19
CDR3 protein: CASHQPPGNTEAFF

J gene: TRBJ2-3
V gene: TRBV7-2
CDR3 protein: CASSPTLGTQYF